The entry that follows covers one T cell receptor (beta chain) sequence. These data originate in a study of blood T cell repertoires in COVID-19. Study-wide background: Acute and convalescent COVID-19 specimens originated in the United States, Italy and Spain. PBMCs, B-cell-depleted T cells, or T cells provided the cDNA or gDNA that made up the material.

The CDR3 totals 15 residues. V lost 1 base to trimming and J lost 6 bases, with 14 bases between them. CDR1 and CDR2 from the germline V gene are SGHDT and YYEEEE. Original processing methods: Amplified reference gene primers provided the basis for estimating nucleated cell counts. The assay was immunoSEQ multiplex PCR, and TCRdb's table has in-frame clones only and misses some. D and trimming were read from the DNA, whereas the V and J calls and clone size are those reported in that table. The profile shows about 54,000 clones, roughly four fifths of them singletons. The TCR was taken from a human donor in a cohort sampled during active or convalescent COVID-19. The chain joins TRBV5-6 to TRBJ2-1; a possible D gene is TRBD2 (5 bases). The source material was peripheral blood. The DNA for the CDR3 is TGTGCCAGCAGCTTGTATGCCAGAGGGTCCAATGAGCAGTTCTTC. This encodes CASSLYARGSNEQFF.